This record concerns one TCR beta chain sequence. The CDR3 sequence is 12 residues long. V was clipped by 3 bases and J by 4 bases, with 9 bases between them. The V gene's germline CDR1 is SQVTM and CDR2 ANQGSEA. This specimen belongs to a study of control samples from healthy donors and cancer patients. Some clones are missing from TCRdb's copy, which holds only in-frame ones; the method was immunoSEQ multiplex PCR. In the table there are 90,000 to 100,000 clones, roughly 83% of which are singletons. Sample: blood. This clonotype was sampled from a woman between 25 and 40 years old in good health. V gene TRBV29-1 combines with J gene TRBJ1-2; TRBD1 is a possible D gene (6 bases). CDR3 sequence: CSVDEDSYGYTF. The CDR3 DNA sequence: TGCAGCGTTGATGAGGACAGCTATGGCTACACCTTC.